Each of the 18 T cell receptor beta chains below was sequenced from the same sample in a study of T cells in Graves' hyperthyroidism and ophthalmopathy. The source material, RNA transcripts, was used to amplify TCR beta CDR3 regions. Primed by the HTBI set, a first-round RT-PCR was run on the TCR CDR3. MiXCR, applied by TCRdb to the multiplex PCR reads, yields one record per CDR3 protein. The sample shows about 350,000 distinct CDR3 sequences, around 18% of them seen only once. The specimen sequenced was blood. The receptors come from a woman in her 40s with Graves' ophthalmopathy.

This clonotype has a count of ten or more. The chain links TRBV20-1 to TRBJ2-3; D remains unclear. The V end was cut by 3 bases, the J end by 0 bases, with 7 bases between. This CDR3 spans 13 amino acids. Per the germline V gene, CDR1 is DFQATT and CDR2 is SNEGSKA (reference sequence). In DNA, the CDR3 is TGCAGTGCTAGGAAGGCTAGCACAGATACGCAGTATTTT. Its protein is CSARKASTDTQYF.

In DNA form, the CDR3 reads TGTGCCAGCAGTCCTTGGGGGGATAGGGAGACCCAGTACTTC. As protein: CASSPWGDRETQYF. The chain couples TRBV28 to TRBJ2-5; D perhaps matches TRBD2 (6 bases). There are 14 residues in the CDR3. Germline CDR1 reads MDHEN; CDR2 reads SYDVKM. The ends were cut back, 5 bases at V and 5 bases at J, with 15 bases in the middle.

Many counts were recorded for this clonotype. CDR3 nucleotides: TGTGCCAGCAGCCCGGGGACTAGCGCCGAGCAGTACTTC. Translating gives CASSPGTSAEQYF. The J gene is TRBJ2-7, the V gene TRBV5-4, with 10 bases aligning to TRBD2. The CDR3 loop spans 13 amino acids. Germline CDR1 SGHNT, CDR2 YYREEE (reference sequence). J lost 6 bases, V lost 4 bases, and 4 bases had no gene match.

This clonotype has a count of ten or more. This chain links TRBV6-1 with TRBJ2-7; 8 bases match TRBD2. J lost 7 bases, V lost 7 bases, and 6 bases had no gene match. CDR1 MNHNS and CDR2 SASEGT come from the germline V gene. This CDR3 contains 12 residues. As DNA, the CDR3 is TGTGCCAGCATCAGCGGGAGCGGTGAGCAGTACTTC. As protein: CASISGSGEQYF.

This clonotype came up many times. The chain has TRBV6-1 and TRBJ1-1; D gene ambiguous. Between the trimmed V and J ends, which lost 6 bases and 5 bases, there was a span of 16 bases. This CDR3 contains 14 residues. Germline lookup yields CDR1 MNHNS and CDR2 SASEGT. CDR3: CASSRGPGQTEAFF. DNA for the CDR3: TGTGCCAGCAGCCGAGGCCCAGGTCAAACTGAAGCTTTCTTT.

This clonotype was seen more than once but under ten times. This rearrangement joins TRBV2 to TRBJ2-7, with 9 bases aligning to TRBD2. V shed 4 bases, J shed 1 base, and the junction held 17 bases outside the gene matches. Per the germline V gene, CDR1 is SNHLY and CDR2 is FYNNEI. The CDR3 covers 19 residues. CDR3 in amino acids: CASSALAGAASGVSYEQYF. In DNA, the CDR3 is TGTGCCAGCAGTGCTCTGGCGGGGGCGGCTAGCGGGGTTTCCTACGAGCAGTACTTC.

This clonotype was recorded at least ten times. The chain uses TRBV18 and TRBJ2-7, with no clear D. The length of the CDR3 is 16 residues. Between the trimmed V and J ends, which lost 2 bases and 2 bases, there was a span of 16 bases. Germline assignment: CDR1 KGHSH and CDR2 LQKENI. CDR3 loop: CASSPIWVLKTYEQYF. DNA for the CDR3: TGTGCCAGCTCACCAATATGGGTCCTTAAGACCTACGAGCAGTACTTC. The entire variable domain, with the rest obtained from reference TRBV18 and TRBJ2-7, is as follows: NAGVMQNPRHLVRRRGQEARLRCSPMKGHSHVYWYRQLPEEGLKFMVYLQKENIIDESGMPKERFSAEFPKEGPSILRIQQVVRGDSAAYFCASSPIWVLKTYEQYFGPGTRLTVT.

The V gene is TRBV6-1, the J gene TRBJ1-2; D call uncertain. Germline lookup yields CDR1 MNHNS and CDR2 SASEGT. Trimming cost V 3 bases and J 4 bases, with 9 bases left between them. This CDR3 region has 13 residues. DNA of the CDR3: TGTGCCAGCAGTGAGGGTATTGGCTATGGCTACACCTTC. Its translation is CASSEGIGYGYTF.

This rearrangement joins TRBV6-2 or TRBV6-3 to TRBJ1-1, with D unresolved. The CDR3 is 13 amino acids. V was clipped by 3 bases and J by 4 bases, with 9 bases between them. Per the germline V gene, CDR1 is MNHEY and CDR2 is SVGEGT. The CDR3 loop reads CASSYRHRTEAFF. CDR3 nucleotides: TGTGCCAGCAGTTATCGACACCGCACTGAAGCTTTCTTT.

This clonotype was seen ten or more times. This chain joins TRBV6-5 and TRBJ1-1; 7 bases map to TRBD1. Trimming at V came to 6 bases and at J to 1 base, leaving 5 bases not matched to a gene. This CDR3 spans 14 amino acids. Germline CDR1 is MNHEY and CDR2 is SVGAGI. CDR3 sequence (DNA): TGTGCCAGCAGCCGGGGACAGAAGAACACTGAAGCTTTCTTT. Translated: CASSRGQKNTEAFF.

The table lists this clonotype with a count of one. V gene TRBV11-2 combines with J gene TRBJ1-1, with TRBD1 identical over 7 bases. V was clipped by 7 bases and J by 4 bases; unmatched bases: 12. CDR3 length equals 15 residues. From germline, CDR1 is SGHAT and CDR2 FQNNGV. For the CDR3, the DNA is TGTGCCAGCACCTATCCCGGGCCAGGGGGCACTGAAGCTTTCTTT. Residues: CASTYPGPGGTEAFF.

This clonotype was picked up many times. This chain links TRBV6-1 with TRBJ2-7, with D perhaps matching TRBD2 (6 bases). Germline values: CDR1 MNHNS, CDR2 SASEGT. This CDR3 has 17 amino acids. Trimming pared 6 bases from V and 3 bases from J, leaving 24 bases between. The CDR3: CASRRLTRTNPHYEQYF. DNA for the CDR3: TGTGCCAGCAGGAGATTGACACGGACTAACCCACACTACGAGCAGTACTTC.

In its sample, this clonotype was seen many times. Written as DNA, the CDR3 is TGTGCCAGCAGTGAAGCGGGGGACACCGGGGAGCTGTTTTTT. It translates to CASSEAGDTGELFF. J is TRBJ2-2 and V is TRBV6-1; D may correspond to TRBD1 or TRBD2 (5 bases each). The length of the CDR3 is 14 residues. Trimming pared 0 bases from V and 3 bases from J, leaving 5 bases between. CDR1 MNHNS and CDR2 SASEGT come from the germline V gene.

This sequence joins TRBV7-3 and TRBJ2-5, with a tentative D call TRBD1 (6 bases). This CDR3 comprises 15 residues. The V and J ends lost 1 base and 2 bases respectively, with 11 bases between them. Germline values: CDR1 SGHTA, CDR2 FQGTGA. The CDR3 DNA reads as TGTGCCAGCAGCTTAAATGGGGGCAGTCAAGAGACCCAGTACTTC. Its translation: CASSLNGGSQETQYF.

There are many counts of this clonotype. V is TRBV30 and J is TRBJ2-2, with D maybe TRBD1 (5 bases). Germline CDR1 is GTSNPN and CDR2 is SVGIG (reference sequence). The CDR3 contains 14 residues. V was shortened by 0 bases and J by 5 bases, with 10 bases between the two germline ends. This CDR3 is CAWSVRQQTGELFF. The CDR3 bases are TGTGCCTGGAGTGTACGACAGCAGACCGGGGAGCTGTTTTTT. Filled out from reference TRBV30 and TRBJ2-2, the complete variable domain reads SQTIHQWPATLVQPVGSPLSLECTVEGTSNPNLYWYRQAAGRGLQLLFYSVGIGQISSEVPQNLSASRPQDRQFILSSKKLLLSDSGFYLCAWSVRQQTGELFFGEGSRLTVL.

The chain couples TRBV28 to TRBJ2-5, with 9 bases matching TRBD1. Trimming removed 5 bases from V and 4 bases from J; junction bases left unmatched: 11. The CDR3 covers 16 residues. CDR1 is MDHEN, CDR2 SYDVKM, per germline. The CDR3 DNA follows: TGTGCCAGCAGTCTCCCGGGACAGGGTGGATCAGAGACCCAGTACTTC. Its translation is CASSLPGQGGSETQYF.

The chain links TRBV6-1 to TRBJ2-7; D may correspond to TRBD1 or TRBD2 (6 bases each). From germline, CDR1 is MNHNS and CDR2 SASEGT. The V end was cut by 3 bases, the J end by 5 bases, with 17 bases between. The CDR3 covers 15 residues. CDR3 coding DNA: TGTGCCAGCAGTGAGGTACAGGGAGGATCAAACGAGCAGTACTTC. The encoded protein is CASSEVQGGSNEQYF.

This chain joins TRBV4-3 and TRBJ2-7, with D perhaps TRBD2 (5 bases). The V end lost 0 bases, the J end lost 0 bases, and 12 bases lay between the germline ends. The CDR3 spans 16 residues. Germline V gene lookup returns CDR1 LGHNA and CDR2 YSLEER. The CDR3 is CASSQDPGVPSYEQYF. The CDR3 region has the DNA TGCGCCAGCAGCCAAGATCCCGGGGTCCCCTCCTACGAGCAGTACTTC.